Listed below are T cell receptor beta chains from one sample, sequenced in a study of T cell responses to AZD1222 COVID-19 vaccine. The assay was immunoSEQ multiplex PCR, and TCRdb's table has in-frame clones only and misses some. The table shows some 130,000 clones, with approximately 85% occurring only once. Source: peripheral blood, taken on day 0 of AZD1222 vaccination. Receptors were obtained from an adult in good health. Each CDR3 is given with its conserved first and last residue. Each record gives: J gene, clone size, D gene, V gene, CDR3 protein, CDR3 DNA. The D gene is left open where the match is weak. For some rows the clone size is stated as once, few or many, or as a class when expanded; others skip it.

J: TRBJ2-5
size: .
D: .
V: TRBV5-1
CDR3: CASSSGASVQETQYF
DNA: TGCGCCAGCAGCTCCGGAGCGTCGGTCCAAGAGACCCAGTACTTC

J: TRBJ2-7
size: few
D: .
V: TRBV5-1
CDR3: CASSVALEQYF
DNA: TGCGCCAGCAGCGTCGCACTCGAGCAGTACTTC

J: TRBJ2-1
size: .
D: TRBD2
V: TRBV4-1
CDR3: CASSQGSGAPDEQFF
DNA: TGCGCCAGCAGCCAGGGCAGCGGGGCCCCGGATGAGCAGTTCTTC

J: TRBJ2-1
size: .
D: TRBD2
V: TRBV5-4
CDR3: CASSSGGRSGYNEQFF
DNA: TGTGCCAGCAGCTCGGGGGGGAGGTCCGGTTACAATGAGCAGTTCTTC

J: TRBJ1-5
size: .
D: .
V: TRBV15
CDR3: CATSGYNWQPQHF
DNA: TGTGCCACCAGCGGCTATAATTGGCAGCCCCAGCATTTT

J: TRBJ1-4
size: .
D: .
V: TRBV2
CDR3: CASSDVGGSEKLFF
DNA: TGTGCCAGCAGTGACGTGGGGGGGAGTGAAAAACTGTTTTTT

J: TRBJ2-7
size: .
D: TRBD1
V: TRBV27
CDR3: CASSLLPGQGPDEQYF
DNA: TGTGCCAGCAGCCTACTACCTGGACAGGGGCCCGACGAGCAGTACTTC

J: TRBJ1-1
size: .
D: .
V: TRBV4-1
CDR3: CASSRLPAPAEAFF
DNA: TGCGCCAGCAGCCGGCTACCCGCGCCAGCTGAAGCTTTCTTT

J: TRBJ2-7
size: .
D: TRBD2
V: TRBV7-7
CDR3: CASSLLAGDYEQYF
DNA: TGTGCCAGCAGCCTACTAGCGGGGGACTACGAGCAGTACTTC

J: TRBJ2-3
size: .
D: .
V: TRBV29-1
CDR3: CSVVRLLSTDTQYF
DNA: TGCAGCGTTGTTAGGCTTTTGTCCACAGATACGCAGTATTTT

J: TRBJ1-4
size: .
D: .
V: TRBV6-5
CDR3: CASSPRSNEKLFF
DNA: TGTGCCAGCAGTCCACGGAGTAATGAAAAACTGTTTTTT

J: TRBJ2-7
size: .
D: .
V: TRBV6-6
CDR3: CASSSLTAHYEQYF
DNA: TGTGCCAGCAGTTCCCTGACAGCCCACTACGAGCAGTACTTC

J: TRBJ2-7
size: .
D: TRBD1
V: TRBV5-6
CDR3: CASSTHRGHSEQYF
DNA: TGTGCCAGCAGCACCCACAGGGGGCACAGCGAGCAGTACTTC

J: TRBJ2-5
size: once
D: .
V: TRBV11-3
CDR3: CASSSTSGQETQYF
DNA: TGTGCCAGCAGCTCCACATCAGGGCAAGAGACCCAGTACTTC

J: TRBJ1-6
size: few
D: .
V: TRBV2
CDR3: CASSEWGKGSPLHF
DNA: TGTGCCAGCAGTGAATGGGGGAAAGGCTCACCCCTCCACTTT

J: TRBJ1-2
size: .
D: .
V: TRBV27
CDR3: CASSPGPLQSNGYGYTF
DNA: TGTGCCAGCAGCCCGGGCCCCCTACAAAGCAACGGCTATGGCTACACCTTC

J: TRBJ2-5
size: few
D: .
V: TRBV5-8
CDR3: CASSGTYGYQETQYF
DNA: TGTGCCAGCAGCGGAACGTACGGGTACCAAGAGACCCAGTACTTC

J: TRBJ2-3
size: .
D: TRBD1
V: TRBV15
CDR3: CATSRGRQGRVYTQYF
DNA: TGTGCCACCAGCAGAGGCAGACAGGGCCGTGTTTATACGCAGTATTTT

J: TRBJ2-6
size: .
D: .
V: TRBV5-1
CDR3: CASSPATGTGANVLTF
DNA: TGCGCCAGCAGCCCCGCAACAGGGACTGGGGCCAACGTCCTGACTTTC

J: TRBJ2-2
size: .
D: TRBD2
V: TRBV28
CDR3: CASRGLAGVQNTGELFF
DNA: TGTGCCAGCAGGGGACTAGCGGGAGTTCAAAACACCGGGGAGCTGTTTTTT

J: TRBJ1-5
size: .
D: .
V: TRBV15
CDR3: CATSGGGLGGQPQHF
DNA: TGTGCCACCAGCGGCGGAGGACTCGGGGGTCAGCCCCAGCATTTT

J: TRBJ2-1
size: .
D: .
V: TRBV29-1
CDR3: CSVEGGYSYNEQFF
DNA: TGCAGCGTTGAAGGCGGGTACTCCTACAATGAGCAGTTCTTC

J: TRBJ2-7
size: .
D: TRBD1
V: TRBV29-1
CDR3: CSATGTGLIEQYF
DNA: TGCAGCGCAACCGGGACAGGGTTAATCGAGCAGTACTTC

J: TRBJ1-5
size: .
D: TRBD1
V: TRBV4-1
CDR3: CASSQTDRANQPQHF
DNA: TGCGCCAGCAGCCAAACGGACAGGGCAAATCAGCCCCAGCATTTT

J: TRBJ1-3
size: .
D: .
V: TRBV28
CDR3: CASTPLNAQRIGNTIYF
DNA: TGTGCCAGCACTCCTCTAAACGCCCAGAGGATAGGAAACACCATATATTTT

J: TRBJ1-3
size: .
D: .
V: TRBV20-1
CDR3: CSASSGNTIYF
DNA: TGCAGTGCTAGCTCTGGAAACACCATATATTTT

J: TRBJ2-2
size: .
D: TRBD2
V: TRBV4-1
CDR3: CASSQREGFTGELFF
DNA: TGCGCCAGCAGTCAACGGGAGGGCTTCACCGGGGAGCTGTTTTTT

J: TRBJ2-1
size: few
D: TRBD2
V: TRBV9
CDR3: CASSVGLAGALSSSYNEQFF
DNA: TGTGCCAGCAGCGTAGGGTTAGCGGGGGCCCTTTCGAGCTCCTACAATGAGCAGTTCTTC

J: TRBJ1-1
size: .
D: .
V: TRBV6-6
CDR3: CASSPGGTEAFF
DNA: TGTGCCAGCAGCCCGGGGGGTACTGAAGCTTTCTTT

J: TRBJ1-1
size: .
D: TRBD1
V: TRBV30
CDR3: CAWSPLQGIGNTEAFF
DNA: TGTGCCTGGAGTCCTTTACAGGGGATAGGTAACACTGAAGCTTTCTTT

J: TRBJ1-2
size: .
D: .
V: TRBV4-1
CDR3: CASSQADSNYGYTF
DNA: TGCGCCAGCAGCCAAGCCGACAGTAACTATGGCTACACCTTC

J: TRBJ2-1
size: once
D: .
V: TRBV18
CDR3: CASSPSELSYNEQFF
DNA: TGTGCCAGCTCACCCTCGGAGCTCTCCTACAATGAGCAGTTCTTC

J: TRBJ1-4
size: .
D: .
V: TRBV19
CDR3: CASSIIRGGEKLFF
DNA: TGTGCCAGTAGTATAATCAGGGGAGGGGAAAAACTGTTTTTT

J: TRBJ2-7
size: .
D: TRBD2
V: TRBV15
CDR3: CATSDQAGRDEQYF
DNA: TGTGCCACCAGCGACCAAGCGGGAAGGGACGAGCAGTACTTC

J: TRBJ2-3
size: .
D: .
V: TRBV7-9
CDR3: CASSWLGDTQYF
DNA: TGTGCCAGCAGCTGGTTGGGGGATACGCAGTATTTT

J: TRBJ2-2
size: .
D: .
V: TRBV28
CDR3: CASWDINSGELFF
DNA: TGTGCCAGCTGGGACATTAATAGCGGGGAGCTGTTTTTT

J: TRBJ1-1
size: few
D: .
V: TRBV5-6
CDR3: CASSFRQGGRGLNTEAFF
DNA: TGTGCCAGCAGCTTTCGGCAAGGTGGTAGGGGGTTGAACACTGAAGCTTTCTTT

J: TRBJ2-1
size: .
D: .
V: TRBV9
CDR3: CASSPQGGVYNEQFF
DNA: TGTGCCAGCAGCCCGCAAGGGGGGGTCTACAATGAGCAGTTCTTC

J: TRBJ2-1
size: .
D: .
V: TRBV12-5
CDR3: CASGTGQSSYNEQFF
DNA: TGTGCTAGTGGCACCGGACAGAGCTCCTACAATGAGCAGTTCTTC

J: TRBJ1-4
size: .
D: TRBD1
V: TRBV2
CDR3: CASRTFTGGISEKLFF
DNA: TGTGCCAGCAGAACTTTCACAGGGGGCATCAGTGAAAAACTGTTTTTT

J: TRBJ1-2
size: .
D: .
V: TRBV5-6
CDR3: CASSFGAGMDYGYTF
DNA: TGTGCCAGCAGCTTCGGCGCTGGGATGGACTATGGCTACACCTTC

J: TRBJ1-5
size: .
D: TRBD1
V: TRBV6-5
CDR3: CASSYSGQGEQPQHF
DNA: TGTGCCAGCAGTTACTCAGGACAGGGGGAACAGCCCCAGCATTTT

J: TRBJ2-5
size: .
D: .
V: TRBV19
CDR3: CASTSRETQYF
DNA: TGTGCCAGTACCTCCCGGGAGACCCAGTACTTC

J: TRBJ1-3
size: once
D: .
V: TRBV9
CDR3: CASSVNSGNTIYF
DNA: TGTGCCAGCAGCGTAAACTCTGGAAACACCATATATTTT

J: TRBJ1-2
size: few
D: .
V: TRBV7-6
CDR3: CASSLSGGQSGYTF
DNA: TGTGCCAGCAGCTTATCCGGGGGGCAGTCTGGCTACACCTTC

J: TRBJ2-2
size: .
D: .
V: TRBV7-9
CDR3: CASSRDIANTGELFF
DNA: TGTGCCAGCAGCCGGGACATAGCGAACACCGGGGAGCTGTTTTTT

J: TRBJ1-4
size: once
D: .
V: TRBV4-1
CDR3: CASSQVDRTAATNEKLFF
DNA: TGCGCCAGCAGCCAAGTAGACCGGACCGCAGCGACTAATGAAAAACTGTTTTTT

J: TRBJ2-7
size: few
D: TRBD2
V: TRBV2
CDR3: CASRGVAGFYEQYF
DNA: TGTGCCAGCAGGGGGGTAGCGGGGTTCTACGAGCAGTACTTC

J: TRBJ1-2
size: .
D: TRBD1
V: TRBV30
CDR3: CAWSLTQGERTF
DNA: TGTGCCTGGAGTTTGACCCAGGGGGAGAGGACCTTC

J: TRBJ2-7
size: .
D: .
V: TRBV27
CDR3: CASSLNPPGGKYEQYF
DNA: TGTGCCAGCAGTTTAAACCCGCCAGGGGGGAAGTACGAGCAGTACTTC

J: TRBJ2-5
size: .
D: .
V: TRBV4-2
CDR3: CASSRRASQETQYF
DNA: TGTGCCAGCAGCCGTCGGGCTTCCCAAGAGACCCAGTACTTC

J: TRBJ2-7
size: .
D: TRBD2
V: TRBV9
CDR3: CASSEGGSLDYEQYF
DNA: TGTGCCAGCAGCGAGGGAGGGAGTCTGGATTACGAGCAGTACTTC

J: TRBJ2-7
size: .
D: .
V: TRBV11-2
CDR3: CASSSLVYEQYF
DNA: TGTGCCAGCAGCTCACTAGTCTACGAGCAGTACTTC

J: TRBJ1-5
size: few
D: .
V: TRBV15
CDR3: CATSNIYGQKSNQPQHF
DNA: TGTGCCACCAGCAATATTTATGGACAGAAATCTAATCAGCCCCAGCATTTT

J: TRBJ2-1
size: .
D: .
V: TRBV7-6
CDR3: CASSSYPGTSRGNEQFF
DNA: TGTGCCAGCAGCTCCTATCCAGGGACGAGCAGGGGCAATGAGCAGTTCTTC

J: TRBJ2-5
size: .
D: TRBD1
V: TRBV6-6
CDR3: CASIRDRGETQYF
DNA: TGTGCCAGCATCCGAGACAGGGGAGAGACCCAGTACTTC

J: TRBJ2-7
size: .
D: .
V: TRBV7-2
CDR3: CASSLAGSLYEQYF
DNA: TGTGCCAGCAGCTTAGCAGGGTCCCTCTACGAGCAGTACTTC

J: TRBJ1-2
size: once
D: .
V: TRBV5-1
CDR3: CASSLNEANYGYTF
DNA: TGCGCCAGCAGCTTGAATGAAGCTAACTATGGCTACACCTTC

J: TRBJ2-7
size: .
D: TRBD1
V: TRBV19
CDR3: CASTPTGGYEQYF
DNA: TGTGCCAGTACACCGACAGGGGGCTACGAGCAGTACTTC